The source of this TCR beta chain is a study of blood T cell repertoires in COVID-19. Overall study: T cells, B-cell-depleted T cells, or PBMCs supplied cDNA or gDNA.

The germline V gene encodes CDR1 SGHNT and CDR2 YENEEA. V dropped 5 bases and J dropped 7 bases, with 9 bases sitting between them. This CDR3 spans 13 amino acids. Original handling: Reference gene primer amplification gave estimated nucleated cell counts. Assay: immunoSEQ multiplex PCR; the TCRdb copy retains only in-frame clones and omits some. V and J calls and clone size are as listed in that table; D and trimming were resolved from the DNA. The sample consists of 150,000 to 200,000 clones, 70% to 90% of them appearing once. Sequencing was carried out using peripheral blood. This chain uses TRBV11-3 with TRBJ1-6, with D possibly matching TRBD1 (6 bases). This TCR was recovered from a human donor in a cohort sampled during active COVID-19. In DNA form, the CDR3 reads TGTGCCAGCAGCATGACAGGAAATTCACCCCTCCACTTT. This gives the protein CASSMTGNSPLHF.